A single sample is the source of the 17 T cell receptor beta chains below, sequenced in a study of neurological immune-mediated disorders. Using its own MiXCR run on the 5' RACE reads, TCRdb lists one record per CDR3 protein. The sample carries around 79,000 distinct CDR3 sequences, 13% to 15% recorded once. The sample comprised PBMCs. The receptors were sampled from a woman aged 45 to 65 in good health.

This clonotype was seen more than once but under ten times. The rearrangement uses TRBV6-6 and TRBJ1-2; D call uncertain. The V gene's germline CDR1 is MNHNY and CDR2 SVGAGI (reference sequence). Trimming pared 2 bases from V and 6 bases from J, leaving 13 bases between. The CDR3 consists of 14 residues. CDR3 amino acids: CASSYRSVLNGYTF. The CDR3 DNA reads TGTGCCAGCAGTTACCGGTCGGTGCTTAATGGCTACACCTTC.

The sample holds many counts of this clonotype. CDR3 sequence reads: CAISGEEGRSGGYTF. In DNA, the CDR3 is TGTGCCATCAGTGGCGAGGAGGGGCGGAGTGGAGGCTACACCTTC. This chain connects TRBV10-3 to TRBJ1-2; the D gene is possibly TRBD1 (5 bases). The germline CDR1 and CDR2 sequences are ENHRY and SYGVKD. The ends were cut back, 4 bases at V and 8 bases at J, with 20 bases in the middle. The CDR3 has 15 residues.

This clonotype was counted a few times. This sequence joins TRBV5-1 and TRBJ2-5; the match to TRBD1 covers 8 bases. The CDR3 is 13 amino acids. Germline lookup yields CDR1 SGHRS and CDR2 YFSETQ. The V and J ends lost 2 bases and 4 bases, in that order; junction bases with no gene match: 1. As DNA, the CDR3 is TGCGCCAGCAGCTTAGGACAGGGAGAGACCCAGTACTTC. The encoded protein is CASSLGQGETQYF. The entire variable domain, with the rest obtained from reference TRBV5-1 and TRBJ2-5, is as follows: KAGVTQTPRYLIKTRGQQVTLSCSPISGHRSVSWYQQTPGQGLQFLFEYFSETQRNKGNFPGRFSGRQFSNSRSEMNVSTLELGDSALYLCASSLGQGETQYFGPGTRLLVL.

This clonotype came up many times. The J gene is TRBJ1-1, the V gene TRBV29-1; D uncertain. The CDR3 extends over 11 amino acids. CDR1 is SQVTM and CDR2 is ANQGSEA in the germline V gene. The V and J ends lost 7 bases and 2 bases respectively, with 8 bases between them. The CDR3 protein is CSATHNTEAFF. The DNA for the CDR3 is TGCAGCGCCACGCATAACACTGAAGCTTTCTTT.

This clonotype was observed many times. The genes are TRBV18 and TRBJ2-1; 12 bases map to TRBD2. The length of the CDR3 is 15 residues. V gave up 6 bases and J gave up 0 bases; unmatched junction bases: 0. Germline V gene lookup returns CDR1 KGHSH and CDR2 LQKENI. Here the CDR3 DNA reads TGTGCCAGCTCGGGACTAGCGGGCTCCTACAATGAGCAGTTCTTC. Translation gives CASSGLAGSYNEQFF.

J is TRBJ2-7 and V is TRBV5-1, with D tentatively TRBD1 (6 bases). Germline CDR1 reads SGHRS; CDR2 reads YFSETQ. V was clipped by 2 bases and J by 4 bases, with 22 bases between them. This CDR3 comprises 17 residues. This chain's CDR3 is CASSFTPGHGTYYEQYF. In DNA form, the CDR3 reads TGCGCCAGCAGCTTCACACCGGGACATGGGACCTATTACGAGCAGTACTTC.

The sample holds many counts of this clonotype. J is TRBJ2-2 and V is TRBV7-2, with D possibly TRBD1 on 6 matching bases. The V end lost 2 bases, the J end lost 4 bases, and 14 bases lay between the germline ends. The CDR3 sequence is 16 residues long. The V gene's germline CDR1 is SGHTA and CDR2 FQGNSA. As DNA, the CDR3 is TGTGCCAGCAGCTTATTCGGACAGAGCCTCACCGGGGAGCTGTTTTTT. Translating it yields CASSLFGQSLTGELFF. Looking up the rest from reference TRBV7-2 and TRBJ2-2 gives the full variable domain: GAGVSQSPSNKVTEKGKDVELRCDPISGHTALYWYRQSLGQGLEFLIYFQGNSAPDKSGLPSDRFSAERTGGSVSTLTIQRTQQEDSAVYLCASSLFGQSLTGELFFGEGSRLTVL.

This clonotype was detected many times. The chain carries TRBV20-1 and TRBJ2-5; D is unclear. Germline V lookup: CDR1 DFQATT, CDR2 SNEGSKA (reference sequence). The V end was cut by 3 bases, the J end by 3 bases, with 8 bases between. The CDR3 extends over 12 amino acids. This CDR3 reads CSASGPEETQYF. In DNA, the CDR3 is TGCAGTGCTAGCGGGCCAGAAGAGACCCAGTACTTC.

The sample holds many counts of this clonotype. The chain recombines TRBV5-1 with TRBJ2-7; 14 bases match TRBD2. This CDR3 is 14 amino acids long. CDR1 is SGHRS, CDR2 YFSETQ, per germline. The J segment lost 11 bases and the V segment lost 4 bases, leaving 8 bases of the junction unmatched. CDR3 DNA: TGCGCCAGCAGCACCGGGACTAGCGGGAGAATGAAGTACTTC. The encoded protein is CASSTGTSGRMKYF.

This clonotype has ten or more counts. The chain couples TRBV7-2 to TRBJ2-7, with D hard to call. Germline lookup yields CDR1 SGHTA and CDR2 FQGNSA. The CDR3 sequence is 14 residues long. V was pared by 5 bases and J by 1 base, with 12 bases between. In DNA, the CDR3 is TGTGCCAGCAGCCCCCTTACATATTCCTACGAGCAGTACTTC. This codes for CASSPLTYSYEQYF.

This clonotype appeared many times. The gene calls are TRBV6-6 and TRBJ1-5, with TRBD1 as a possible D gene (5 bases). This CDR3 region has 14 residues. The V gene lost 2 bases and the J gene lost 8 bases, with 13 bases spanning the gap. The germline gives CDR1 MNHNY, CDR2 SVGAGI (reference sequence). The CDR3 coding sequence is TGTGCCAGCAGTTACGGCAGGGAGAGGGAGCCCCAGCATTTT. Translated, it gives CASSYGREREPQHF.

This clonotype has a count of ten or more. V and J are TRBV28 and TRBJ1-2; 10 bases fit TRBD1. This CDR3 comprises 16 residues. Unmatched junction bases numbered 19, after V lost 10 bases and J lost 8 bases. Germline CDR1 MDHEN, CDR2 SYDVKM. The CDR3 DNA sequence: TGTGCCACCCTGGGGAGACAGGGGGCCCGCAACGACGGCTACACCTTC. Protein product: CATLGRQGARNDGYTF.

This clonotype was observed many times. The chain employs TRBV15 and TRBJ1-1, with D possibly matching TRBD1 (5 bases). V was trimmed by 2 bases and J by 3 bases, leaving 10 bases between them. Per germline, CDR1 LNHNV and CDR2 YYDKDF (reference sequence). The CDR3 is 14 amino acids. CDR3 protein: CATSRRTGDTEAFF. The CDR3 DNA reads TGTGCCACCAGCAGACGAACAGGAGACACTGAAGCTTTCTTT. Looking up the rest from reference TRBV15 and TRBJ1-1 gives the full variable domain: DAMVIQNPRYQVTQFGKPVTLSCSQTLNHNVMYWYQQKSSQAPKLLFHYYDKDFNNEADTPDNFQSRRPNTSFCFLDIRSPGLGDTAMYLCATSRRTGDTEAFFGQGTRLTVV.

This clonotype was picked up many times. The CDR3 sequence is CASSVYAGNTIYF. CDR3 bases: TGTGCCAGCAGCGTATACGCTGGAAACACCATATATTTT. The V and J genes are TRBV7-9 and TRBJ1-3; D not resolved. The V and J ends lost 5 bases and 2 bases respectively, with 7 bases between them. In germline, CDR1 is SEHNR, CDR2 FQNEAQ (reference sequence). CDR3 size: 13 residues. Drawing the rest from reference TRBV7-9 and TRBJ1-3, the complete variable domain is DTGVSQNPRHKITKRGQNVTFRCDPISEHNRLYWYRQTLGQGPEFLTYFQNEAQLEKSRLLSDRFSAERPKGSFSTLEIQRTEQGDSAMYLCASSVYAGNTIYFGEGSWLTVV.

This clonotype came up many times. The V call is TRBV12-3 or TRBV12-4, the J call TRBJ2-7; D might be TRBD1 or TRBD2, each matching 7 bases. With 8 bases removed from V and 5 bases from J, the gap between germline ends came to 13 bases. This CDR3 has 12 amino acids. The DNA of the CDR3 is TGTGCCAGCCTCCCAGGGGGGGACGAGCAGTACTTC. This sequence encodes CASLPGGDEQYF.

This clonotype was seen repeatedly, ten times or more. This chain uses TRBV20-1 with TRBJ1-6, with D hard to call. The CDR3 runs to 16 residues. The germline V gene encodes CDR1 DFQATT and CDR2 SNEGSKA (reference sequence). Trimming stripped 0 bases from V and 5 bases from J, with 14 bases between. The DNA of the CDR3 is TGCAGTGCTAGAGAACTGATACGGCTCAATAATTCACCCCTCCACTTT. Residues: CSARELIRLNNSPLHF.

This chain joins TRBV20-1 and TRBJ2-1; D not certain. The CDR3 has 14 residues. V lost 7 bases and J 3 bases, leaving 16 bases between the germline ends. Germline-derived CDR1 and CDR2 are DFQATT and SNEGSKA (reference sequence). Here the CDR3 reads CSGPSPDDYNEQFF. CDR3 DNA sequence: TGCAGTGGACCAAGCCCGGACGACTACAATGAGCAGTTCTTC.